This T cell receptor beta chain was observed in a study of blood T cell repertoires in COVID-19. About the research overall: There were acute and convalescent COVID-19 samples, and they came from the United States, Italy and Spain. Sources were T cells, B-cell-depleted T cells, or PBMCs; the material itself was cDNA or gDNA.

Participant age was roughly 18 to 89 years, and participants resided in roughly 25 US areas. CDR3 length: 15 amino acids. The V gene's germline CDR1 is MNHNS and CDR2 SASEGT. The V end lost 2 bases, the J end lost 2 bases, and 13 bases lay between the germline ends. Under the authors' procedure: By means of reference gene primer amplification, nucleated cell counts were estimated. TCRdb's copy holds only in-frame clones and misses some; the assay was immunoSEQ multiplex PCR. That table furnishes V, J and clone size, whereas the DNA furnished D and trimming. The data hold 380,000 or so clones, with roughly 88% observed a single time.

The J gene is TRBJ2-7, the V gene TRBV6-1, with D maybe TRBD1 (7 bases). Sequencing input: PBMCs or T cells enriched from blood (not recorded which). The receptor was derived from a woman aged 30 to 39 with acute COVID-19. CDR3 in DNA: TGTGCCAGCAGTGAACGTCCAGGGGGGCCCTACGAGCAGTACTTC. Translated, it gives CASSERPGGPYEQYF.